The 2 T cell receptor beta chains listed next were all sequenced from one sample in a study of radiotherapy plus CTLA-4 blockade in lung cancer. Libraries were prepared by immunoSEQ multiplex PCR; TCRdb keeps only in-frame clonotypes and omits some of them. This table has over 85,000 clones, approximately 86% appearing once. The source material was peripheral blood, sampled from a patient treated with radiotherapy plus ipilimumab. All receptors derive from a human donor with non-small cell lung cancer that progressed on radiotherapy plus ipilimumab.

This sequence joins TRBV2 and TRBJ2-6; TRBD2 might be the D (6 bases). CDR3 length: 15 amino acids. The germline V and J ends were trimmed by 5 bases and 2 bases, with 10 bases remaining between them. Germline V CDR1 and CDR2: SNHLY, FYNNEI. This CDR3 reads CASSFGGAGANVLTF. The CDR3 region has the DNA TGTGCCAGCAGTTTTGGAGGGGCTGGGGCCAACGTCCTGACTTTC. Full variable domain (outside the CDR3, taken from reference TRBV2 and TRBJ2-6): EPEVTQTPSHQVTQMGQEVILRCVPISNHLYFYWYRQILGQKVEFLVSFYNNEISEKSEIFDDQFSVERPDGSNFTLKIRSTKLEDSAMYFCASSFGGAGANVLTFGAGSRLTVL.

The CDR3 DNA follows: TGTGCCATCACTTCGACGGAGAACACTGAAGCTTTCTTT. Translating it yields CAITSTENTEAFF. The chain links TRBV10-3 to TRBJ1-1; no clear D. V was cut by 7 bases and J by 1 base, with 10 bases left in between. CDR3 length: 13 amino acids. CDR1 and CDR2 (germline): ENHRY, SYGVKD.